The 27 T cell receptor beta chains below come from one sample, sequenced in a study of cytomegalovirus exposure and HLA in healthy donors. TCRdb keeps only in-frame clones here, not all; method: immunoSEQ multiplex PCR. The repertoire holds around 300,000 clones, roughly 85% seen once, with roughly 1% in the top ten. The sequenced material came from PBMCs. These receptors were obtained from a woman under 30 in good health and CMV-seronegative.

The rearrangement links TRBV30 to TRBJ1-2; D is unresolved. V was pared by 1 base and J by 3 bases, with 15 bases between. The CDR3 runs to 15 residues. Germline lookup yields CDR1 GTSNPN and CDR2 SVGIG (reference sequence). The CDR3 reads CAWSEAGRTYYGYTF. Here the CDR3 DNA reads TGTGCCTGGAGTGAGGCCGGGAGGACCTACTATGGCTACACCTTC.

J is TRBJ2-1 and V is TRBV10-2, with 8 positions matching TRBD2. CDR1 and CDR2 from the germline V gene are WSHSY and SAAADI. Germline trimming cut 6 bases from V and 4 bases from J; bases unmatched to any gene: 8. The CDR3 is 15 amino acids. The CDR3 spells CASRGEAGGYNEQFF. In DNA, the CDR3 is TGCGCCAGCAGGGGTGAGGCGGGGGGTTACAATGAGCAGTTCTTC.

The rearrangement uses TRBV28 and TRBJ2-7; D might be TRBD2 (5 bases). In germline, CDR1 is MDHEN, CDR2 SYDVKM. V lost 8 bases and J 4 bases, leaving 9 bases between the germline ends. This CDR3 contains 11 residues. CDR3: CASLEGYEQYF. The CDR3 DNA is TGTGCCAGCCTCGAGGGTTACGAGCAGTACTTC.

CDR3 coding DNA: TGTGCCAGCAGTCGCCCCACTAGGCACCAAGAGACCCAGTACTTC. Residues: CASSRPTRHQETQYF. The chain couples TRBV28 to TRBJ2-5, with a weak D call TRBD2 (5 bases). The CDR3 contains 15 residues. V lost 5 bases and J lost 0, with 13 bases in between. Per the germline V gene, CDR1 is MDHEN and CDR2 is SYDVKM. The whole variable domain, filled in from reference TRBV28 and TRBJ2-5, reads DVKVTQSSRYLVKRTGEKVFLECVQDMDHENMFWYRQDPGLGLRLIYFSYDVKMKEKGDIPEGYSVSREKKERFSLILESASTNQTSMYLCASSRPTRHQETQYFGPGTRLLVL.

The chain links TRBV5-4 to TRBJ1-1, with a possible D match to TRBD1 (6 bases). V was trimmed by 3 bases and J by 0 bases, leaving 15 bases between them. The CDR3 consists of 16 residues. From germline, CDR1 is SGHNT and CDR2 YYREEE (reference sequence). This CDR3 is CASSSSGTFMNTEAFF. CDR3 bases: TGTGCCAGCAGCTCCTCCGGGACATTCATGAACACTGAAGCTTTCTTT.

The chain uses TRBV7-7 and TRBJ2-1; 8 bases agree with TRBD1. The CDR3 sequence is 18 residues long. Looked up from germline, CDR1 is SSHAT and CDR2 is FNYEAQ (reference sequence). V was clipped by 1 base and J by 5 bases; unmatched bases: 13. The CDR3 bases are TGTGCCAGCAGCTTAGAGGTCCCCAGGGGGCTGTACGACAATGAGCAGTTCTTC. Its protein product is CASSLEVPRGLYDNEQFF.

J is TRBJ2-7 and V is TRBV29-1; perhaps TRBD1 as D (6 bases). Germline assignment: CDR1 SQVTM and CDR2 ANQGSEA. This CDR3 spans 13 amino acids. V gave up 6 bases and J gave up 6 bases, with 18 bases separating them. CDR3 nucleotides: TGCAGCGTCCCAGTAGTTGACAGGCGCGAGCAGTACTTC. This codes for CSVPVVDRREQYF.

CDR3 coding DNA: TGTGCCAGCAGCTTAGATCGGGGGTACGAGCAGTACTTC. This codes for CASSLDRGYEQYF. This sequence joins TRBV11-2 and TRBJ2-7, with D possibly matching TRBD2 (6 bases). This CDR3 region has 13 residues. Trimming left V 0 bases short and J 4 bases short, with 7 bases between. Germline CDR1 SGHAT, CDR2 FQNNGV.

CDR3 region: CASSLALTSGSYEQYF. The CDR3 DNA reads TGCGCCAGCAGCTTGGCCCTGACTAGCGGTTCCTACGAGCAGTACTTC. V usage is TRBV5-1 and J usage is TRBJ2-7, with 9 positions matching TRBD2. The length of the CDR3 is 16 residues. Trimming at V came to 0 bases and at J to 1 base, leaving 5 bases not matched to a gene. The germline V gene has CDR1 SGHRS and CDR2 YFSETQ.

The chain links TRBV6-5 to TRBJ1-5, with D hard to call. This CDR3 is built from 15 residues. V was trimmed by 5 bases and J by 3 bases, leaving 14 bases between them. CDR1 is MNHEY and CDR2 is SVGAGI in the germline V gene. The CDR3 loop is CASSTLAGLNQPQHF. DNA of the CDR3: TGTGCCAGCAGTACTCTCGCGGGCCTCAATCAGCCCCAGCATTTT.

The gene calls are TRBV19 and TRBJ1-1, with D perhaps matching TRBD1 (6 bases). Per the germline V gene, CDR1 is LNHDA and CDR2 is SQIVND (reference sequence). The CDR3 spans 16 residues. The V and J ends lost 7 bases and 1 base respectively, with 19 bases between them. This CDR3 is CASTVFVQTGNTEAFF. As DNA, the CDR3 is TGTGCCAGTACCGTCTTCGTTCAGACAGGGAACACTGAAGCTTTCTTT. Variable domain in full (rest from reference TRBV19 and TRBJ1-1): DGGITQSPKYLFRKEGQNVTLSCEQNLNHDAMYWYRQDPGQGLRLIYYSQIVNDFQKGDIAEGYSVSREKKESFPLTVTSAQKNPTAFYLCASTVFVQTGNTEAFFGQGTRLTVV.

This clone has only a few counts. The chain links TRBV28 to TRBJ1-5; D is unresolved. The CDR3 totals 17 residues. Trimming took off 5 bases at V and 0 bases at J, with 17 bases between the two ends. The germline gives CDR1 MDHEN, CDR2 SYDVKM. The CDR3 region has the DNA TGTGCCAGCAGTCTCCGGTACTATCAGCATAGCAATCAGCCCCAGCATTTT. It specifies CASSLRYYQHSNQPQHF.

This clone came up once. V gene TRBV27 combines with J gene TRBJ2-1; 11 bases fit TRBD2. The germline gives CDR1 MNHEY, CDR2 SMNVEV (reference sequence). V lost 5 bases to trimming and J lost 4 bases; unmatched junction nucleotides: 4. This CDR3 contains 15 residues. CDR3 residues: CASSVTSGRYNEQFF. The DNA for the CDR3 is TGTGCCAGCAGTGTAACTAGCGGGAGATACAATGAGCAGTTCTTC.

The chain couples TRBV11-2 to TRBJ2-7; the match to TRBD2 covers 11 bases. V lost 2 bases, J lost 2 bases, and 5 bases stayed unmatched. This CDR3 is 16 amino acids long. Germline CDR1 SGHAT, CDR2 FQNNGV. The DNA of the CDR3 is TGTGCCAGCAGCTTAAAAGGGGGACTAGCGGCCTACGAGCAGTACTTC. Encoded protein: CASSLKGGLAAYEQYF.

In this sample, this clone turned up a few times. The rearrangement joins TRBV28 to TRBJ1-2; 10 nucleotides line up with TRBD1. J gave up 7 bases and V 8 bases, and 4 bases lay outside the gene matches. Germline CDR1 and CDR2: MDHEN and SYDVKM. The CDR3 has 12 amino acids. The CDR3 bases are TGTGCCAGCGGGGACAGGGGACTTGGCTACACCTTC. It encodes CASGDRGLGYTF.

This chain joins TRBV10-1 and TRBJ1-1, with D hard to call. The CDR3 is 12 amino acids. Germline V gives CDR1 WNHNN, CDR2 SYGVQD (reference sequence). V dropped 3 bases and J dropped 5 bases, with 7 bases sitting between them. The chain's CDR3 is CASSDQSTEAFF. The CDR3 DNA reads TGCGCCAGCAGTGACCAGTCGACTGAAGCTTTCTTT.

V usage is TRBV2 and J usage is TRBJ2-2; possible D gene TRBD1, 6 bases. The CDR3 loop spans 14 amino acids. Germline V gives CDR1 SNHLY, CDR2 FYNNEI. The ends were cut back, 4 bases at V and 5 bases at J, with 11 bases in the middle. The DNA of the CDR3 is TGTGCCAGCAGTGTTCAGGGGAGAACCGGGGAGCTGTTTTTT. It translates to CASSVQGRTGELFF.

The V call is TRBV19, the J call TRBJ1-2; possible D gene TRBD1, 6 bases. Germline V gives CDR1 LNHDA, CDR2 SQIVND (reference sequence). The CDR3 extends over 13 amino acids. V was trimmed by 7 bases and J by 6 bases, leaving 15 bases between them. CDR3 sequence: CASKSQGNHGYTF. For the CDR3, the DNA is TGTGCCAGTAAGTCCCAGGGGAACCATGGCTACACCTTC.

The chain carries TRBV27 and TRBJ1-5; 8 nucleotides line up with TRBD1. V shed 3 bases, J shed 5 bases, and the junction held 9 bases outside the gene matches. Per the germline V gene, CDR1 is MNHEY and CDR2 is SMNVEV (reference sequence). This CDR3 contains 16 residues. CDR3 in DNA: TGTGCCAGCAGTTTGGAGGGGACAGGTGGTTATCAGCCCCAGCATTTT. This codes for CASSLEGTGGYQPQHF.

The chain employs TRBV10-3 and TRBJ2-1; 10 nucleotides match TRBD1. The V gene end was trimmed by 3 bases and the J gene end by 1 base; junction bases not matched to a gene: 3. The CDR3 is 16 residues long. Germline V gives CDR1 ENHRY, CDR2 SYGVKD. The CDR3 sequence is CAISETGQGSYNEQFF. The CDR3 bases are TGTGCCATCAGTGAAACGGGACAGGGGTCCTACAATGAGCAGTTCTTC.

The gene calls are TRBV30 and TRBJ1-1; possible D gene TRBD1, 6 bases. Deletions cut 5 bases from V and 7 bases from J, with 17 bases between. This CDR3 is 13 amino acids long. Germline CDR1 GTSNPN, CDR2 SVGIG (reference sequence). CDR3 nucleotide sequence: TGTGCCTGGGAGGGGGGGTTTCGACATGAAGCTTTCTTT. Residues: CAWEGGFRHEAFF.

The rearrangement uses TRBV4-1 and TRBJ2-7; 10 bases line up with TRBD1. The junction had 3 bases not matched to a gene; V was cut back by 0 bases and J by 4 bases. This CDR3 spans 15 amino acids. Germline V gives CDR1 MGHRA, CDR2 YSYEKL. This chain's CDR3 is CASSQEGTGEYEQYF. The CDR3 DNA reads as TGCGCCAGCAGCCAAGAGGGGACAGGGGAATACGAGCAGTACTTC.

This sequence joins TRBV6-5 and TRBJ2-1; TRBD1 might be the D (6 bases). Germline CDR1 MNHEY, CDR2 SVGAGI. CDR3 length: 11 amino acids. V lost 7 bases and J 8 bases, leaving 9 bases between the germline ends. DNA of the CDR3: TGTGCCAGCAACAGGGCCGATGAGCAGTTCTTC. It codes for CASNRADEQFF.

The chain links TRBV7-8 to TRBJ1-2; 9 positions agree with TRBD1. V lost 5 bases and J lost 3; bases outside the gene matches: 13. CDR1 SGHVS and CDR2 FQNEAQ come from the germline V gene. The CDR3 consists of 17 residues. The CDR3 bases are TGTGCCAGCAGCCCCGTACCGGGACAGGGCGTCTACTATGGCTACACCTTC. Protein product: CASSPVPGQGVYYGYTF.

V usage is TRBV30 and J usage is TRBJ2-5; possibly TRBD2 for D (6 bases). CDR1 and CDR2 from the germline V gene are GTSNPN and SVGIG (reference sequence). This CDR3 is 13 amino acids long. With 3 bases removed from V and 4 bases from J, the gap between germline ends came to 12 bases. Here the CDR3 reads CAWSSIGGETQYF. DNA of the CDR3: TGTGCCTGGAGCTCGATCGGGGGAGAGACCCAGTACTTC.

This clone showed up just once. The rearrangement links TRBV5-4 to TRBJ2-7; 7 bases map to TRBD1. The ends lost 2 bases at V and 3 bases at J; junction bases unmatched: 2. Germline V gene data show CDR1 as SGHNT and CDR2 as YYREEE (reference sequence). The CDR3 has 13 amino acids. CDR3 sequence (DNA): TGTGCCAGCAGCTTCGCAGGGGGCTACGAGCAGTACTTC. Its translation: CASSFAGGYEQYF. Drawing the rest from reference TRBV5-4 and TRBJ2-7, the complete variable domain is ETGVTQSPTHLIKTRGQQVTLRCSSQSGHNTVSWYQQALGQGPQFIFQYYREEENGRGNFPPRFSGLQFPNYSSELNVNALELDDSALYLCASSFAGGYEQYFGPGTRLTVT.

The rearrangement links TRBV7-6 to TRBJ2-7; 9 bases align to TRBD1. The CDR3 length is 15 residues. J gave up 6 bases and V 5 bases, and 11 bases lay outside the gene matches. Germline CDR1 and CDR2: SGHVS and FNYEAQ. The CDR3 sequence is CASSMGTGTLSEQYF. In DNA form, the CDR3 reads TGTGCCAGCAGCATGGGGACAGGGACCCTTAGCGAGCAGTACTTC.